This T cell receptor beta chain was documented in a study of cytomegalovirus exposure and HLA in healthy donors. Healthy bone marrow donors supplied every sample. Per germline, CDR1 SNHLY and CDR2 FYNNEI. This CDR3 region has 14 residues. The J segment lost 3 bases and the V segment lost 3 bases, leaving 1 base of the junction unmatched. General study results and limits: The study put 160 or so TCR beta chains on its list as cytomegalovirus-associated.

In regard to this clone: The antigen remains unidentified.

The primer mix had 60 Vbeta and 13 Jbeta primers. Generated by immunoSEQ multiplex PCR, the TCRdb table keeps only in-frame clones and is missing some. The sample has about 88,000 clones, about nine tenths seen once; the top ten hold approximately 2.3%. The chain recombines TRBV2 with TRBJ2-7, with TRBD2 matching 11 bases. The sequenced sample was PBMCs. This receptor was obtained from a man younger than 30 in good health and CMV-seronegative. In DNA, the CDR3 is TGTGCCAGCAGTGAGGGACTAGCGGTCTACGAGCAGTACTTC. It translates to CASSEGLAVYEQYF.